The rows below give T cell receptor beta chains drawn from one sample of a study of cytomegalovirus exposure and HLA in healthy donors. This table comes from immunoSEQ multiplex PCR, and its TCRdb copy is limited to in-frame clones, with some not included. Its table records 100,000 to 150,000 clones. The sample was PBMCs. The receptors here all came from a man under 40 in good health and CMV-seronegative. The conserved cysteine and the conserved F or W are not part of the CDR3 here.

TRBV7-6	TRBJ2-2	ASSSLPAGGAGELF
TRBV29-1	TRBJ2-7	SVEELGAEQY
TRBV15	-	ATSRDQAYEQY
TRBV19	TRBJ2-2	ASQSGSLNTGELF
TRBV5-1	TRBJ1-2	ASSLGTGDGGYT
TRBV19	TRBJ1-5	ASSPQTDPEANQPQH
TRBV28	TRBJ1-1	ASAGGSTDKNTEAF
TRBV27	TRBJ1-2	ASSSTRIYGYT
TRBV4-1	TRBJ1-2	ASSPTGGFGYT
TRBV14	TRBJ2-7	ASSQEGSGTDFYEQY
TRBV4-1	TRBJ2-7	ASSLSPGVSYEQY
TRBV30	-	AWSQQVTSEQY
TRBV5-4	TRBJ1-6	ASSLASRQDSPLH
TRBV7-9	TRBJ2-1	ASRSGFRGPYNEQF
TRBV28	TRBJ2-7	ASSSSGQGPRGYEQY